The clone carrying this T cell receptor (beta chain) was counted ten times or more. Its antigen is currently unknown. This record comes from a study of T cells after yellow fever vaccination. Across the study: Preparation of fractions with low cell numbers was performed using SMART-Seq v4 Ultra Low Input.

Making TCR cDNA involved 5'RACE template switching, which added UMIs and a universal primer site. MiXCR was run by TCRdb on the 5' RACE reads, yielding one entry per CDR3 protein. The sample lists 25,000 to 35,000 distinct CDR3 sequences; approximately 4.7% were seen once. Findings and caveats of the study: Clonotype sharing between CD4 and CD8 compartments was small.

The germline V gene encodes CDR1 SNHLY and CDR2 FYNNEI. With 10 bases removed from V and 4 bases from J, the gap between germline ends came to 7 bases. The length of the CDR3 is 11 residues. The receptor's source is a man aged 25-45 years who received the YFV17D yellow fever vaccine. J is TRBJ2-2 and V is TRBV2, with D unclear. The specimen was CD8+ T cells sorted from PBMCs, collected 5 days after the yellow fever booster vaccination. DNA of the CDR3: TGTGCCATCCGGATCACCGGGGAGCTGTTTTTT. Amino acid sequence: CAIRITGELFF. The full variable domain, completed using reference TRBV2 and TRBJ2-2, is EPEVTQTPSHQVTQMGQEVILRCVPISNHLYFYWYRQILGQKVEFLVSFYNNEISEKSEIFDDQFSVERPDGSNFTLKIRSTKLEDSAMYFCAIRITGELFFGEGSRLTVL.